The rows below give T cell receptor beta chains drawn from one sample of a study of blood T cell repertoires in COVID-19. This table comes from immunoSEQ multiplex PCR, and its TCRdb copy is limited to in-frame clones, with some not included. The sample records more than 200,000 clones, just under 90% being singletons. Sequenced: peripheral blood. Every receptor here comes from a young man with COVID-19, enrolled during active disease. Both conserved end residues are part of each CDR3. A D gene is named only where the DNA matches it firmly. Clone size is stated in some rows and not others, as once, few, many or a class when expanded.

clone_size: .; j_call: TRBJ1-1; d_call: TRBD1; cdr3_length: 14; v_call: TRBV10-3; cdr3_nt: TGTGCCATCAACCCACAGGGGGGGAACACTGAAGCTTTCTTT; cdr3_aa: CAINPQGGNTEAFF
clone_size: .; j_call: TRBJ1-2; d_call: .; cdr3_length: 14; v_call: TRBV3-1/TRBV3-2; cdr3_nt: TGTGCCAGCAGCCACAGGGATCTCCACTATGGCTACACCTTC; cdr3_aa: CASSHRDLHYGYTF
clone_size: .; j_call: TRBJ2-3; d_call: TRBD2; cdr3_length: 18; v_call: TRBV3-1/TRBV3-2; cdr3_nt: TGTGCCAGCAGCCAAGGGGTTGAGGAGGGACTACTTCGGGATACGCAGTATTTT; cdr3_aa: CASSQGVEEGLLRDTQYF
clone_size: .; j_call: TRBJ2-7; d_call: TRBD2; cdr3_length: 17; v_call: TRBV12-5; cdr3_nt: TGTGCTAGTGGCTGGGGACTAGCGGGGGGGATAGTGTACGAGCAGTACTTC; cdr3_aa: CASGWGLAGGIVYEQYF
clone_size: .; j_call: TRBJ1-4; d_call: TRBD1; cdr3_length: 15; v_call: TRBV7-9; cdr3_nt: TGTGCCAGCAGCTTAGGGACAGGGTCTGGGGAAAAACTGTTTTTT; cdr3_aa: CASSLGTGSGEKLFF
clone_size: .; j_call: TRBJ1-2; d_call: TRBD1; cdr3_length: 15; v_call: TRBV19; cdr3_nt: TGTGCCAGTAGTCCGGACAGGACCTATCGGGGAGGCTACACCTTC; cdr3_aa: CASSPDRTYRGGYTF
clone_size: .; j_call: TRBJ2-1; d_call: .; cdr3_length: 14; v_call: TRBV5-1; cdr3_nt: TGCGCCAGCAGCTTGGCCGGGGACTACAATGAGCAGTTCTTC; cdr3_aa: CASSLAGDYNEQFF
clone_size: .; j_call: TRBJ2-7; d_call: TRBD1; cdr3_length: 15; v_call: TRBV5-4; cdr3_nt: TGTGCCAGCAGCTTACCTAGGACAGGGGTGAACGAGCAGTACTTC; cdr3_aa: CASSLPRTGVNEQYF
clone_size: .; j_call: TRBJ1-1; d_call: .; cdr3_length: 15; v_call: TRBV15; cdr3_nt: TGTGCCACCAGCAGATCCCCGACCCCGGGCACTGAAGCTTTCTTT; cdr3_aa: CATSRSPTPGTEAFF
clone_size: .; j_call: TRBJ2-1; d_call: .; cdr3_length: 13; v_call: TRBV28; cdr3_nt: TGTGCCAGCAGTCCTACTAGGAACAATGAGCAGTTCTTC; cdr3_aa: CASSPTRNNEQFF
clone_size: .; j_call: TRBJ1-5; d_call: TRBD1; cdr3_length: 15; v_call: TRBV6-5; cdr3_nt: TGTGCCAGCAGAAACAGGGGAAATGGCAATCAGCCCCAGCATTTT; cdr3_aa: CASRNRGNGNQPQHF
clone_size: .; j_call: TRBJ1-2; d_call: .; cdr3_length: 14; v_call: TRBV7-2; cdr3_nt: TGTGCCAGCAGCCAAGGGGGGGCGTCCCATGGCTACACCTTC; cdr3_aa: CASSQGGASHGYTF
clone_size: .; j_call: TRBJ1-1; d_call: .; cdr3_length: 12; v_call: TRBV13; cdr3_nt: TGTGCCAGCAGCTTACCAGGGGAGGAAGCTTTCTTT; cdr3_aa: CASSLPGEEAFF
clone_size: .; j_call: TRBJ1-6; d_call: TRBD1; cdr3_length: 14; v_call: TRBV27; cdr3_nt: TGTGCCAGCAGCCGGGGACAGGGGGGCTCACCCCTCCACTTT; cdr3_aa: CASSRGQGGSPLHF
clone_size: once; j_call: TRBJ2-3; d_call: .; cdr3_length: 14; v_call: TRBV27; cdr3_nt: TGTGCCAGCAGTTCCAGGGTGGGCACAGATACGCAGTATTTT; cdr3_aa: CASSSRVGTDTQYF
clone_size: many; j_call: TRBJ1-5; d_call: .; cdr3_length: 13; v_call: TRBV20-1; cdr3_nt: TGCAGTGCTAGTCGGGGGGACAATCAGCCCCAGCATTTT; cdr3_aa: CSASRGDNQPQHF
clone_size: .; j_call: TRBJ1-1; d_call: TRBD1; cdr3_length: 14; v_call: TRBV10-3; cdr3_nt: TGTGCCATCGCGAAGGGACAGGTGAACACTGAAGCTTTCTTT; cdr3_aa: CAIAKGQVNTEAFF
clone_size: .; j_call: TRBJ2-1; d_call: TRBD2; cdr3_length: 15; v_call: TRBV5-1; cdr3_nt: TGCGCCAGCGGTTGGGCTAGCGGGACAGCTAATGAGCAGTTCTTC; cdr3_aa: CASGWASGTANEQFF
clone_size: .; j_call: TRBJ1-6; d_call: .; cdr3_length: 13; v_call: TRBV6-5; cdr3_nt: TGTGCCACCGCGACTGATTATAATTCACCCCTCCACTTT; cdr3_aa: CATATDYNSPLHF
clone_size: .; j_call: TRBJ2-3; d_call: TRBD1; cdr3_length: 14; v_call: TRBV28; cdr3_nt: TGTGCCAGCAGAAAAGGACAGGCGTTGGGTACGCAGTATTTT; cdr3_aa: CASRKGQALGTQYF
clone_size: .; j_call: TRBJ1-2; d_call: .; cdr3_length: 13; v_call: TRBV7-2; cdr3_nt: TGTGCCAGCAGTTTCGTCGGGGGGAACGGCTACACCTTC; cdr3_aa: CASSFVGGNGYTF
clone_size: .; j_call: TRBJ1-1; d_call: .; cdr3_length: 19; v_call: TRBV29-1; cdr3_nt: .; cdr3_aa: CSVEGFGFLAGGMNTEAFF
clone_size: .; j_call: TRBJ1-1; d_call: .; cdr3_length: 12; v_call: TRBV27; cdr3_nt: TGTGCCAGCAGTTTATCGGGCTCTAAGAAGTTCTTT; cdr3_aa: CASSLSGSKKFF
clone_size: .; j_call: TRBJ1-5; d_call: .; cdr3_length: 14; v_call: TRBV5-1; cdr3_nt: TGCGCCAGCAGCCCATTGGGGGGGTTACAGCCCCAGCATTTT; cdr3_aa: CASSPLGGLQPQHF
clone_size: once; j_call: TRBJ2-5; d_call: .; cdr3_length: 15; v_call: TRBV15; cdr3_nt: TGTGCCACCAGCAGAGTCAGGCAGGTCCAAGAGACCCAGTACTTC; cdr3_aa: CATSRVRQVQETQYF
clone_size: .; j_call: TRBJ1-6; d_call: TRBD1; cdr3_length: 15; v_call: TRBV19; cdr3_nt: TGTGCCAGTAGTATCTCCGGGACAGGGTATTCACCCCTCCACTTT; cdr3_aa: CASSISGTGYSPLHF
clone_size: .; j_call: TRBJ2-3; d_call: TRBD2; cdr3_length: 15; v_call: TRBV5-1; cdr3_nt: TGCGCCAGCAGCTTGGCGGGGGGGCTAACAGATACGCAGTATTTT; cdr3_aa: CASSLAGGLTDTQYF
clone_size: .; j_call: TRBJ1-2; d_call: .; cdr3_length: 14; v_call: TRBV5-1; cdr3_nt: TGCGCCAGCAGCTTGGCGGTCACTACCTATGGCTACACCTTC; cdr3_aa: CASSLAVTTYGYTF
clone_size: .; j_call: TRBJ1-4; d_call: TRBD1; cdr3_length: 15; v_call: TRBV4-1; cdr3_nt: TGCGCCAGCAGCCGACAGGGATCAGCTAATGAAAAACTGTTTTTT; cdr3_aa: CASSRQGSANEKLFF
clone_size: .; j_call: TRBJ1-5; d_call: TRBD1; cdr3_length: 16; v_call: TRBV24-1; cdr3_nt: TGTGCCACCAGTGGAAGGGGGCATTATAGCAATCAGCCCCAGCATTTT; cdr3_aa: CATSGRGHYSNQPQHF
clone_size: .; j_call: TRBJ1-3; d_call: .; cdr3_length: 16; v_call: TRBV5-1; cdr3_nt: TGCGCCAGCAGCTTGACGGTGGGCCACTCTGGAAACACCATATATTTT; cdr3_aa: CASSLTVGHSGNTIYF
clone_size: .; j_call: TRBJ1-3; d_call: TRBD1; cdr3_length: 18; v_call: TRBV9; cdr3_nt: TGTGCCAGCAGCTTAGGACAGGACCACTCATCCTCTGGAAACACCATATATTTT; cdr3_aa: CASSLGQDHSSSGNTIYF